This is a list of T cell receptor beta chains from one sample in a study of shared clonotypes between healthy human individuals. Method: immunoSEQ multiplex PCR; TCRdb's copy keeps in-frame clones and lacks some. The data contain 850,000 to 1,100,000 clones, approximately 80% of them singletons. What was sequenced was memory CD4+ T cells from PBMCs. The receptors come from a man between 18 and 35 years old in good health. Some clones in this sample may be carry-over from other donors' samples. Both conserved end residues are part of each CDR3.

>TRBJ2-1|TRBV29-1
CSVVLAIPYNEQFF
>TRBJ1-1|TRBV6-5
CASSYGDTDNTEAFF
>TRBJ1-1|TRBV28
CASSLITGGTEAFF
>TRBJ1-6|TRBV25-1
CASRTDRGSYNSPLHF
>TRBJ2-2|TRBV27
CASSSYSRRGTGELFF
>TRBJ2-7|TRBV11-2
CASSSEREASEQYF
>TRBJ1-2|TRBV7-2
CASSPGGRSGYTF
>TRBJ1-2|TRBV20-1
CSANTGYGYTF
>TRBJ1-5|TRBV28
CASSSQRAGGNQPQHF
>TRBJ2-7|TRBV5-1
CASSPGLAYEQYF
>TRBJ1-1|TRBV4-3
CASSQDSNSLNTEAFF
>TRBJ2-5|TRBV7-3
CASSSVPGRQETQYF
>TRBJ2-5|TRBV5-4
CASSFGGAGQETQYF
>TRBJ2-3|TRBV14
CASSQDWVGTQYF
>TRBJ1-1|TRBV6-1
CASSEVSRVGAFF
>TRBJ2-2|TRBV18
CASSPPLEGGTGELFF
>TRBJ1-5|TRBV7-2
CASSLVGQGGQPQHF
>TRBJ2-3|TRBV28
CASSFGGPPDTQYF
>TRBJ2-1|TRBV28
CASPPPYNEQFF
>TRBJ2-1|TRBV11-2
CASSLDRGRVYNEQFF
>TRBJ2-7|TRBV27
CASSSFPGAEQYF
>TRBJ1-1|TRBV27
CASSLSVGGAEAFF
>TRBJ1-1|TRBV27
CASSLSRGSGTEAFF
>TRBJ1-1|TRBV18
CASSPRTYGTQEAFF
>TRBJ1-1|TRBV18
CASSTGTVTEAFF
>TRBJ2-1|TRBV30
CAWSRQAYNEQFF
>TRBJ1-2|TRBV29-1
CSVRDLSGYTF
>TRBJ2-5|TRBV10-3
CAISEPRGLAGEETQYF
>TRBJ2-1|TRBV4-2
CASSQDATSRAYNEQFF
>TRBJ2-7|TRBV5-1
CASRGRDRGRDEQYF
>TRBJ1-3|TRBV14
CASSQIGMWGAHSGNTIYF
>TRBJ2-3|TRBV11-2
CASSLVEDTQYF
>TRBJ2-2|TRBV29-1
CSVKDSFNTGELFF
>TRBJ1-3|TRBV10-3
CAISETRTVPGNTIYF
>TRBJ1-1|TRBV6-5
CASSLKLGVGRAFF
>TRBJ1-5|TRBV28
CASSVIRGPQHF
>TRBJ2-7|TRBV7-2
CASSLVPSGSYEQYF
>TRBJ2-4|TRBV25-1
CASSTWGVGAKNIQYF
>TRBJ2-3|TRBV25-1
CASSERDRGADTQYF
>TRBJ2-7|TRBV18
CASSPASGSGSEQYF
>TRBJ1-4|TRBV7-9
CASRDRGQSEKLFF
>TRBJ1-2|TRBV9
CASSQMGGRGYTF
>TRBJ1-1|TRBV6-1
CASSLSQGLEAFF
>TRBJ2-3|TRBV7-9
CASSLGVAGGGTDTQYF
>TRBJ1-2|TRBV7-9
CASSSAGAGYTF
>TRBJ1-2|TRBV9
CASSVGQYGYTF
>TRBJ1-2|TRBV6-1
CASSEGPNYGYTF
>TRBJ2-1|TRBV18
CASTGLAGSENNEQFF
>TRBJ2-1|TRBV20-1
CSARVGSEQFF
>TRBJ2-3|TRBV5-6
CASSLYSGGENTQYF
>TRBJ2-7|TRBV5-1
CASSLEGWAGPYEQYF
>TRBJ2-5|TRBV28
CASRGGQGLFVETQYF
>TRBJ2-7|TRBV7-2
CASSRRTGESYEQYF
>TRBJ1-4|TRBV5-1
CASSSTPQEKLFF
>TRBJ2-1|TRBV11-2
CASSLSRYNEQFF
>TRBJ1-5|TRBV2
CASSGTGAAGQPQHF